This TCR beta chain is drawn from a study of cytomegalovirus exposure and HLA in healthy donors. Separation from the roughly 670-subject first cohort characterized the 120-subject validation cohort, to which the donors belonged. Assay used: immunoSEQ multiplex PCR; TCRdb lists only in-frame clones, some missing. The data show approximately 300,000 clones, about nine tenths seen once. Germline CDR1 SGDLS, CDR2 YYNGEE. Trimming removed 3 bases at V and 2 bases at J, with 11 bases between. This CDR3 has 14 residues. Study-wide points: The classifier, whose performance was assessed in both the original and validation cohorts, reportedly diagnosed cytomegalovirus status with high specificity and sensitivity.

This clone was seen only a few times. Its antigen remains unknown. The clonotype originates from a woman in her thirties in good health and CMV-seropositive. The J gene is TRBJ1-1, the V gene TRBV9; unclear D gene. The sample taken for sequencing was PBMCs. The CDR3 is CASSGPPGNTEAFF. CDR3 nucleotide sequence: TGTGCCAGCAGCGGTCCGCCAGGAAACACTGAAGCTTTCTTT.